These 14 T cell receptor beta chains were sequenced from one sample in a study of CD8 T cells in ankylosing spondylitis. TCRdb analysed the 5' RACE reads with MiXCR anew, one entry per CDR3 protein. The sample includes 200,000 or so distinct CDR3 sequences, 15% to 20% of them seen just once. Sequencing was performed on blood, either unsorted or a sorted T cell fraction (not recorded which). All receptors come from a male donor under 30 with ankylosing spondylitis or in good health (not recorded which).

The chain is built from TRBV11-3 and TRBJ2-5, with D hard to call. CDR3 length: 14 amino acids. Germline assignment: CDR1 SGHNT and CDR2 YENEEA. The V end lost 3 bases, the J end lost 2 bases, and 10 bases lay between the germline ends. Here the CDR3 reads CASSFNGKQETQYF. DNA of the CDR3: TGTGCCAGCAGCTTTAATGGGAAGCAAGAGACCCAGTACTTC.

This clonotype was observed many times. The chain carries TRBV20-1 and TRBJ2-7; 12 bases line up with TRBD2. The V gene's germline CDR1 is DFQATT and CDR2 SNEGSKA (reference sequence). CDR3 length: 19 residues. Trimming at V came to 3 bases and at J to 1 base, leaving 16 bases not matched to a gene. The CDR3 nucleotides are TGCAGTGCTAGTGCACTTCGGCTAGCGGGAGGGCAAGCTTCCTACGAGCAGTACTTC. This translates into CSASALRLAGGQASYEQYF.

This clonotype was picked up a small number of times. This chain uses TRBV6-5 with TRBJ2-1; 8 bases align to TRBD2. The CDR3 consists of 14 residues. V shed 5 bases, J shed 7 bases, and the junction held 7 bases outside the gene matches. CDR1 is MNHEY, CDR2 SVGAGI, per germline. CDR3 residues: CASSPGLGTNEQFF. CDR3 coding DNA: TGTGCCAGCAGTCCGGGACTAGGTACAAATGAGCAGTTCTTC.

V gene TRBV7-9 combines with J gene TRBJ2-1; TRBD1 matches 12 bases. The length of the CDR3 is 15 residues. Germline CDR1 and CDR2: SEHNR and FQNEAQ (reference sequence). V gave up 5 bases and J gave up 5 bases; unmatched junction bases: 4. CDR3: CASSTGQGANNEQFF. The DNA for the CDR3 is TGTGCCAGCAGCACGGGACAGGGGGCGAACAATGAGCAGTTCTTC.

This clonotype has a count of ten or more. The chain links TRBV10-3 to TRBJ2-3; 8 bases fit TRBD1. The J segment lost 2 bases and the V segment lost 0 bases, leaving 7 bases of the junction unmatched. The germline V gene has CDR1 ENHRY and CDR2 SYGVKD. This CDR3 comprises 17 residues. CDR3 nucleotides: TGTGCCATCAGTGAGTCGACAGGGGTCACTTACACAGATACGCAGTATTTT. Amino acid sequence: CAISESTGVTYTDTQYF.

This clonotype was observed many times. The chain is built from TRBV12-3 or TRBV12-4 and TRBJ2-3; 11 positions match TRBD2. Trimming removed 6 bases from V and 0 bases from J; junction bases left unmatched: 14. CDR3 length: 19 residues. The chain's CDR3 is CASRLSGTSGPRSTDTQYF. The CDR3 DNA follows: TGTGCCAGCAGGCTCTCCGGGACTAGCGGACCAAGGAGCACAGATACGCAGTATTTT.

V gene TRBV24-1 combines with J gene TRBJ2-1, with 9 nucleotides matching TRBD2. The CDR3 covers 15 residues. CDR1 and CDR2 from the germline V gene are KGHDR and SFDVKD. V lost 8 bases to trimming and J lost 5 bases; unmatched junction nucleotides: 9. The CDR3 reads CATNEGLAQNNEQFF. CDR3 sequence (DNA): TGTGCCACCAATGAGGGACTAGCTCAAAACAATGAGCAGTTCTTC.

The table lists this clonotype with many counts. CDR3 loop: CASNPLGPFSYNEQFF. Written as DNA, the CDR3 is TGCGCCAGCAATCCCCTGGGGCCCTTCTCCTACAATGAGCAGTTCTTC. V and J are TRBV10-2 and TRBJ2-1, with D possibly TRBD1 on 5 matching bases. Trimming left V 7 bases short and J 0 bases short, with 16 bases between. Germline V gene lookup returns CDR1 WSHSY and CDR2 SAAADI. The CDR3 loop spans 16 amino acids.

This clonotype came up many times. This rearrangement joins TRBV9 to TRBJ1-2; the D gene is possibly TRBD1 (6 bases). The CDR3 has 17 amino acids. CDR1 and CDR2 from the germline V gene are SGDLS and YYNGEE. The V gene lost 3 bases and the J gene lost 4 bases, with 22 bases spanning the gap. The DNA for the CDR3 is TGTGCCAGCAGCGAGGGGCAGGGGACCATGCTGGGCTATGGCTACACCTTC. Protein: CASSEGQGTMLGYGYTF.

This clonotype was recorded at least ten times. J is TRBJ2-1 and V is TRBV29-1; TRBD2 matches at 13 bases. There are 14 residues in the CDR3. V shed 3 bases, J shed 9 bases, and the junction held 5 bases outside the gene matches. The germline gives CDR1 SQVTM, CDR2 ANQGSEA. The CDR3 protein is CSVEGLAGRGEQFF. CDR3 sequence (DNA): TGCAGCGTTGAGGGACTAGCGGGACGGGGTGAGCAGTTCTTC.

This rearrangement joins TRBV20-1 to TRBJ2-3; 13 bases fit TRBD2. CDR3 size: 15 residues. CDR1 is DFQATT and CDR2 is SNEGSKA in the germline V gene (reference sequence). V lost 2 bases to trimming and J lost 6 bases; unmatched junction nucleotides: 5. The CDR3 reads CSARSGTSGMDTQYF. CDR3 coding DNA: TGCAGTGCTAGATCCGGGACTAGCGGGATGGATACGCAGTATTTT.

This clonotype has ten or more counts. In nucleotides, the CDR3 is TGTGCCAGCAGTGAAGGGAGCCAGCCCCAGCATTTT. Its protein product is CASSEGSQPQHF. The chain combines TRBV6-1 with TRBJ1-5, with D unresolved. Germline lookup yields CDR1 MNHNS and CDR2 SASEGT. The CDR3 is 12 amino acids. Trimming removed 1 base from V and 7 bases from J, with 5 bases in between.

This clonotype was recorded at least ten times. CDR3 nucleotide sequence: TGTGCCAGCAGCTTAATTGGTCCTAGCGGTTACACAGATACGCAGTATTTT. This encodes CASSLIGPSGYTDTQYF. V is TRBV7-3 and J is TRBJ2-3, with TRBD2 matching over 7 bases. V shed 1 base, J shed 2 bases, and the junction held 9 bases outside the gene matches. In germline, CDR1 is SGHTA, CDR2 FQGTGA. The CDR3 is 17 residues long.

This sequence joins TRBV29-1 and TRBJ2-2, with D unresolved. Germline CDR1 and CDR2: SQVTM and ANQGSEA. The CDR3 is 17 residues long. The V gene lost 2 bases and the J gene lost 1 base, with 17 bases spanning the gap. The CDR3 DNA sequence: TGCAGCGTTGAACCCCTCCCAAGAAGAGTGAACACCGGGGAGCTGTTTTTT. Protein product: CSVEPLPRRVNTGELFF.